This T cell receptor beta chain was observed in a study of shared clonotypes between healthy human individuals. For the study at large: Per donor, three plates held CD4 naive cells, three held CD4 memory, two held CD8 naive and one held CD8 memory.

Produced via immunoSEQ multiplex PCR; TCRdb's table is partial and in-frame only. The sample lists 550,000 to 700,000 clones; around 78% were seen once. Study-wide findings and caveats: Memory subsets generally showed lower estimated richness than naive subsets.

The CD4+ fraction was divided into a CD45RA+ naive subset and a CD45RA-negative memory subset. Only a few counts were recorded for this clone. Its antigen is unknown. V was pared by 1 base and J by 13 bases, with 6 bases of the junction left unmatched. Germline CDR1 reads MNHEY; CDR2 reads SMNVEV (reference sequence). The CDR3 extends over 13 amino acids. The specimen sequenced was memory CD4+ T cells sorted from blood. Subset denoted: CD45RA-negative fraction. The TCR originated in a young woman in good health. The rearrangement uses TRBV27 and TRBJ2-1, with 8 bases matching TRBD2. The CDR3: CASSLFSGMSQFF. In nucleotides, the CDR3 is TGTGCCAGCAGTTTATTTAGCGGGATGAGCCAGTTCTTC.